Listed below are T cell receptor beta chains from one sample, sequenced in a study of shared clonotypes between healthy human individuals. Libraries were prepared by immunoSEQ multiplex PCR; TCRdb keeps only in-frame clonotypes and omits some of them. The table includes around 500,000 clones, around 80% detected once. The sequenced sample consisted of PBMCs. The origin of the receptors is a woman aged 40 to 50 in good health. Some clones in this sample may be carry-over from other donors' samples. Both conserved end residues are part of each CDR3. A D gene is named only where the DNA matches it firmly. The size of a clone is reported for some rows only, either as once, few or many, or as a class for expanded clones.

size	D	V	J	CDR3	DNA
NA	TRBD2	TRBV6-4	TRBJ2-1	CASSDTSGEHNEQFF	TGTGCCAGCAGTGACACTAGCGGGGAACACAATGAGCAGTTCTTC
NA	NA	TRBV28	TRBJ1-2	CASSFGQGYGYTF	TGTGCCAGCAGTTTCGGGCAGGGCTATGGCTACACCTTC
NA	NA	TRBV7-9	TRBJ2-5	CASSHGGETQYF	TGTGCCAGCAGTCATGGGGGGGAGACCCAGTACTTC
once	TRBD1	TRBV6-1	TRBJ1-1	CASRDRVGNTEAFF	TGTGCCAGCAGGGACAGGGTAGGGAACACTGAAGCTTTCTTT
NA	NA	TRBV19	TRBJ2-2	CATTGPRKTTGELFF	TGTGCCACCACGGGCCCCAGGAAGACCACCGGGGAGCTGTTTTTT
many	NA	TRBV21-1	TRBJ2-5	CASTKEGDETQYF	TGTGCCAGCACCAAGGAAGGGGACGAGACCCAGTACTTC
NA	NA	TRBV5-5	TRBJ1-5	CASSLLGPPQHF	TGTGCCAGCAGCTTGCTAGGTCCGCCCCAGCATTTT
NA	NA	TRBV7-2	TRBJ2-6	CASSPERAGANVLTF	TGTGCCAGCAGCCCAGAAAGGGCTGGGGCCAACGTCCTGACTTTC
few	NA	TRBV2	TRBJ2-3	CASSESFGRRTDTQYF	TGTGCCAGCAGTGAGAGTTTTGGAAGGAGAACAGATACGCAGTATTTT
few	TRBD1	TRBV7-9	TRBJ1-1	CASSRPGTGGPEAFF	TGTGCCAGCAGCCGGCCCGGGACAGGGGGACCTGAAGCTTTCTTT
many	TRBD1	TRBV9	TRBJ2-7	CASSAAGGSSNEQYF	TGTGCCAGCAGCGCCGCAGGGGGTTCTTCGAACGAGCAGTACTTC
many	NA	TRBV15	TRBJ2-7	CATSRDRSGRREQYF	TGTGCCACCAGCAGAGATCGAAGCGGTAGGCGCGAGCAGTACTTC
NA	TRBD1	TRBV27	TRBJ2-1	CASSFAGQGFLEQFF	TGTGCCAGCAGTTTTGCGGGACAGGGGTTCCTTGAGCAGTTCTTC
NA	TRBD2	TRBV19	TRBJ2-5	CASSITSAQETQYF	TGTGCCAGTAGTATAACTAGCGCACAAGAGACCCAGTACTTC
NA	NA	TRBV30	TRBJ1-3	CAWSRGYTGNTIYF	TGTGCCTGGAGTCGGGGTTACACTGGAAACACCATATATTTT
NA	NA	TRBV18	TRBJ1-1	CASSPGTMLQTINTEAFF	TGTGCCAGCTCACCCGGAACGATGCTGCAGACGATCAACACTGAAGCTTTCTTT
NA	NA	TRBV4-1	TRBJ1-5	CASSHGPDQPQHF	TGCGCCAGCAGCCACGGACCTGACCAGCCCCAGCATTTT
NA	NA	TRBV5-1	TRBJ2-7	CASSLGTASSLYEQYF	TGCGCCAGCAGCTTGGGGACAGCCTCATCCCTATACGAGCAGTACTTC
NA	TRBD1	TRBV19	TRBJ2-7	CASSSGQGPAEQYF	TGTGCCAGTAGCTCGGGACAGGGACCTGCCGAGCAGTACTTC
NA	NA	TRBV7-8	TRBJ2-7	CASSLGRAYEQYF	TGTGCCAGCAGCTTAGGCAGGGCCTACGAGCAGTACTTC
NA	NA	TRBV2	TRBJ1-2	CASSDDVFRYTF	TGTGCCAGCAGTGATGATGTTTTCCGCTACACCTTC
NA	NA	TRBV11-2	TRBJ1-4	CASSFPTNEKLFF	TGTGCCAGCAGCTTTCCCACTAATGAAAAACTGTTTTTT
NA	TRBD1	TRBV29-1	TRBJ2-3	CSVRTGEDTQYF	TGCAGCGTTCGGACAGGGGAAGATACGCAGTATTTT
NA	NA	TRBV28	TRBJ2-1	CASSSTGRDEQFF	TGTGCCAGCAGTTCGACAGGGAGGGATGAGCAGTTCTTC
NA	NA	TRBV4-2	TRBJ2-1	CASSQDRAALAGLSYNEQFF	TGTGCCAGCAGCCAAGATCGGGCAGCCCTGGCGGGGCTATCCTACAATGAGCAGTTCTTC
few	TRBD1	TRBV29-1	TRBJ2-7	CSAMTGETDEQYF	TGCAGCGCCATGACAGGGGAGACTGACGAGCAGTACTTC
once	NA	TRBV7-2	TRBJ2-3	CASSLGGVTDTQYF	TGTGCCAGCAGCTTAGGGGGGGTTACGGATACGCAGTATTTT
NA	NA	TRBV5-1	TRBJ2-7	CASSLGFTAYEQYF	TGCGCCAGCAGCTTGGGATTTACTGCCTACGAGCAGTACTTC
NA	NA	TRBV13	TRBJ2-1	CASRPRRQGLYNEQFF	TGTGCCAGCAGGCCAAGGAGGCAGGGACTCTACAATGAGCAGTTCTTC
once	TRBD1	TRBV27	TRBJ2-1	CASRPNRLGTGAGSYNEQFF	TGTGCCAGCAGACCCAACCGTTTGGGTACAGGGGCAGGCTCCTACAATGAGCAGTTCTTC
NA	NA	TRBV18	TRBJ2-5	CASSPIYQETQYF	TGTGCCAGCTCACCTATTTATCAAGAGACCCAGTACTTC
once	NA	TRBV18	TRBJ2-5	CASSPGRQETQYF	TGTGCCAGCTCACCCGGACGGCAAGAGACCCAGTACTTC
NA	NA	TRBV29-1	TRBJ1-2	CSVVTSAGFDGYTF	TGCAGCGTTGTAACTTCGGCAGGGTTTGATGGCTACACCTTC
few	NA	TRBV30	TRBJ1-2	CAWGNRDRTLGDF	TGTGCCTGGGGCAACCGGGACCGTACATTGGGAGACTTC
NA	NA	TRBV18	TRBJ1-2	CASSPPGNWDYGYTF	TGTGCCAGCTCACCACCTGGGAACTGGGACTATGGCTACACCTTC
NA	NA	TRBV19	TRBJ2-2	CASSPPDGQPWGTGELFF	TGTGCCAGTAGTCCCCCTGATGGGCAGCCCTGGGGCACCGGGGAGCTGTTTTTT
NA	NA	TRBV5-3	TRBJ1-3	CATPPYSGNTIYF	TGTGCCACCCCCCCTTATTCTGGAAACACCATATATTTT
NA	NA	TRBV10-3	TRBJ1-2	CAISESNGGRDGYTF	TGTGCCATCAGTGAGTCGAATGGGGGCCGGGATGGCTACACCTTC
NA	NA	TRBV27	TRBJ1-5	CASSLTGGQPQHF	TGTGCCAGCAGTTTAACCGGGGGTCAGCCCCAGCATTTT
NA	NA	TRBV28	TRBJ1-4	CASSRTGTSNEKLFF	TGTGCCAGCAGTCGGACCGGGACCTCAAATGAAAAACTGTTTTTT
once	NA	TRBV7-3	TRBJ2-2	CASSLTGEGHYTGELFF	TGTGCCAGCAGCTTAACGGGGGAGGGACATTACACCGGGGAGCTGTTTTTT
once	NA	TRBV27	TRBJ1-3	CASSLSRGSGNTIYF	TGTGCCAGCAGTTTATCGCGCGGCTCTGGAAACACCATATATTTT
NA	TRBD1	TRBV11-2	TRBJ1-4	CASSYSAGTGGEKLFF	TGTGCCAGCAGCTACTCGGCCGGGACAGGGGGTGAAAAACTGTTTTTT
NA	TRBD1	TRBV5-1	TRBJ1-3	CASSLGTGIVNTIYF	TGCGCCAGCAGCTTGGGGACAGGGATCGTGAACACCATATATTTT
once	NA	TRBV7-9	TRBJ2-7	CASSLELGYEQYF	TGTGCCAGCAGCTTAGAACTAGGCTACGAGCAGTACTTC
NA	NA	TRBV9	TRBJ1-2	CASSSAANYGYTF	TGTGCCAGCAGCTCTGCAGCGAACTATGGCTACACCTTC
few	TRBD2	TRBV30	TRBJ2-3	CAVMRGREGADTQYF	TGTGCCGTCATGAGAGGTCGGGAGGGCGCAGATACGCAGTATTTT
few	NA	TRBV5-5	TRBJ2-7	CASSLSGQTAGWYEQYF	TGTGCCAGCAGCCTATCAGGACAGACCGCCGGCTGGTACGAGCAGTACTTC
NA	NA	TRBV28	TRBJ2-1	CASRTPEASYNEQFF	TGTGCCAGCAGGACCCCCGAAGCGTCATACAATGAGCAGTTCTTC
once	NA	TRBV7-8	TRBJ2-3	CASSLGGFWNTDTQYF	TGTGCCAGCAGCTTAGGGGGTTTTTGGAACACAGATACGCAGTATTTT